This T cell receptor (beta chain) emerged from a study of Ad26.COV2.S vaccination and SARS-CoV-2 variants. Repertoires were generated with immunoSEQ multiplex PCR, while TCRdb's copy carries only in-frame clones and drops some. The repertoire includes about 440,000 clones, about 90% of them detected once, and less than 5.5% sits in the top ten. The germline V gene encodes CDR1 LNHDA and CDR2 SQIVND (reference sequence). The CDR3 loop spans 15 amino acids. Trimming removed 7 bases from V and 3 bases from J, with 17 bases in between. Indicated treatment: over 15 received Ad26.COV2.S at low or high dose, single or two shots; about 5 received placebo; per-sample allocation not given. Samples came from day 63 after the first vaccine or placebo injection.

The chain carries TRBV19 and TRBJ2-3; D possibly corresponds to TRBD1 (6 bases). The clonotype originates from a person between 18 and 60 years old who received the Ad26.COV2.S COVID-19 vaccine or a placebo. The sample here was peripheral blood, taken in a trial of Ad26.COV2.S vaccine versus placebo. The CDR3 loop reads CASTSPRGGTDTQYF. The CDR3 bases are TGTGCCAGTACCTCCCCCAGGGGTGGAACAGATACGCAGTATTTT.